One and the same sample provided the 15 T cell receptor beta chains below, sequenced in a study of cytomegalovirus exposure and HLA in healthy donors. PCR involved 60 Vbeta and 13 Jbeta primers. The table came from immunoSEQ multiplex PCR; TCRdb's copy has only in-frame clones and leaves some out. This table holds approximately 220,000 clones, about 79% found once. Specimen: PBMCs. Receptor source: a man younger than 35 in good health and CMV-seronegative.

This clone appeared once. The rearrangement uses TRBV29-1 and TRBJ2-1; 14 nucleotides line up with TRBD2. CDR1 SQVTM and CDR2 ANQGSEA come from the germline V gene. The CDR3 sequence is 15 residues long. Losses at the gene ends were 0 bases for V and 5 bases for J; bases not matched to a gene: 0. The CDR3 here is CSVEEGLAGDNEQFF. CDR3 DNA: TGCAGCGTTGAAGAGGGACTAGCGGGGGACAATGAGCAGTTCTTC.

This chain connects TRBV30 to TRBJ1-1; D possibly corresponds to TRBD1 (6 bases). Trimming left V 2 bases short and J 4 bases short, with 11 bases between. The CDR3 extends over 13 amino acids. CDR1 GTSNPN and CDR2 SVGIG come from the germline V gene (reference sequence). Here the CDR3 DNA reads TGTGCCTGGAGTAGCACAGGGACCACTGAAGCTTTCTTT. Translated, it gives CAWSSTGTTEAFF.

The J gene is TRBJ1-6, the V gene TRBV5-4; D gene uncertain. The CDR3 is 16 amino acids. V was shortened by 1 base and J by 7 bases, with 15 bases between the two germline ends. Germline V gene lookup returns CDR1 SGHNT and CDR2 YYREEE (reference sequence). CDR3 nucleotide sequence: TGTGCCAGCAGCTTGTTTGGCAAGAGCGTGAATTCACCCCTCCACTTT. This sequence encodes CASSLFGKSVNSPLHF. The full variable domain, with the rest looked up from reference TRBV5-4 and TRBJ1-6, is ETGVTQSPTHLIKTRGQQVTLRCSSQSGHNTVSWYQQALGQGPQFIFQYYREEENGRGNFPPRFSGLQFPNYSSELNVNALELDDSALYLCASSLFGKSVNSPLHFGNGTRLTVT.

The rearrangement links TRBV28 to TRBJ2-5; D possibly corresponds to TRBD2 (5 bases). The end of the DNA fits TRBJ2-7 better, so the J call may be wrong. This CDR3 region has 13 residues. The germline gives CDR1 MDHEN, CDR2 SYDVKM. CDR3 in amino acids: CASSFGLSYEQYF. CDR3 DNA sequence: TGTGCCAGCAGTTTCGGACTGTCCTACGAGCAGTACTTC.

The chain carries TRBV11-3 and TRBJ1-3, with 8 bases identical to TRBD1. The CDR3 runs 13 residues. V lost 5 bases and J lost 7; bases outside the gene matches: 4. In germline, CDR1 is SGHNT, CDR2 YENEEA. CDR3 amino acids: CASSKGQDNTIYF. The CDR3 region has the DNA TGTGCCAGCAGCAAGGGACAGGATAACACCATATATTTT. The full variable domain, rest sourced from reference TRBV11-3 and TRBJ1-3, is EAGVVQSPRYKIIEKKQPVAFWCNPISGHNTLYWYLQNLGQGPELLIRYENEEAVDDSQLPKDRFSAERLKGVDSTLKIQPAELGDSAVYLCASSKGQDNTIYFGEGSWLTVV.

V and J are TRBV5-1 and TRBJ2-3; the D gene is possibly TRBD2 (5 bases). CDR1 and CDR2 (germline): SGHRS, YFSETQ. This CDR3 is 13 amino acids long. V was clipped by 5 bases and J by 0 bases, with 7 bases between them. CDR3: CASRRASTDTQYF. The CDR3 region has the DNA TGCGCCAGCAGGAGGGCCAGCACAGATACGCAGTATTTT.

The chain recombines TRBV6-1 with TRBJ2-7, with 9 bases matching TRBD2. The germline V gene has CDR1 MNHNS and CDR2 SASEGT. V lost 2 bases and J lost 3; bases outside the gene matches: 11. The CDR3 runs to 17 residues. DNA of the CDR3: TGTGCCAGCAGTGAAACCGGCGGGGGGGCGGGTGACTACGAGCAGTACTTC. Its protein product is CASSETGGGAGDYEQYF.

The CDR3 loop is CASSYGTGTVGEQYF. As DNA, the CDR3 is TGTGCCAGCAGTTACGGTACGGGGACAGTTGGCGAGCAGTACTTC. J is TRBJ2-7 and V is TRBV6-5, with 7 bases lining up with TRBD1. From germline, CDR1 is MNHEY and CDR2 SVGAGI. This CDR3 comprises 15 residues. The V gene end was trimmed by 2 bases and the J gene end by 6 bases; junction bases not matched to a gene: 10.

The V call is TRBV1, the J call TRBJ2-5; the DNA was not compared with TRBD2, the D call given in the table. TRBV1 is a pseudogene locus. CDR3 length equals 12 residues. CDR3 sequence: CTSTSGQETQYF. DNA of the CDR3: TGCACCAGCACTAGCGGACAAGAGACCCAGTACTTC.

The CDR3 loop reads CASSLQYEQYF. The CDR3, as DNA: TGTGCCAGCAGCTTGCAGTACGAGCAGTACTTC. The chain combines TRBV5-6 with TRBJ2-7; D is ambiguous. CDR3 length: 11 residues. The germline gives CDR1 SGHDT, CDR2 YYEEEE. V was pared by 1 base and J by 4 bases, with 3 bases between. Combining the CDR3 with reference TRBV5-6 and TRBJ2-7 gives the whole variable domain DAGVTQSPTHLIKTRGQQVTLRCSPKSGHDTVSWYQQALGQGPQFIFQYYEEEERQRGNFPDRFSGHQFPNYSSELNVNALLLGDSALYLCASSLQYEQYFGPGTRLTVT.

The chain recombines TRBV30 with TRBJ2-2, with D perhaps TRBD2 (5 bases). Germline V lookup: CDR1 GTSNPN, CDR2 SVGIG (reference sequence). V was cut by 0 bases and J by 1 base, with 6 bases left in between. The CDR3 extends over 14 amino acids. CDR3 coding DNA: TGTGCCTGGAGTGTACGGGGGAACACCGGGGAGCTGTTTTTT. It specifies CAWSVRGNTGELFF.

The J gene is TRBJ2-3, the V gene TRBV2; 12 bases agree with TRBD2. The germline V gene has CDR1 SNHLY and CDR2 FYNNEI. This CDR3 spans 15 amino acids. Trimming took 6 bases from V and 1 from J; bases not matched to a gene: 2. CDR3 sequence (DNA): TGTGCCAGCAGGAGGACTAGCGGGGGCACAGATACGCAGTATTTT. Translation gives CASRRTSGGTDTQYF.

The gene calls are TRBV11-2 and TRBJ1-4; D is unclear. Germline V gene data show CDR1 as SGHAT and CDR2 as FQNNGV. Trimming cost V 1 base and J 6 bases, with 12 bases left between them. The CDR3 contains 15 residues. The CDR3: CASSLVYVEDEKLFF. CDR3 DNA sequence: TGTGCCAGCAGCTTAGTGTACGTAGAGGATGAAAAACTGTTTTTT.

V is TRBV12-5 and J is TRBJ2-5; 9 bases are shared with TRBD1. The CDR3 is 15 residues long. J lost 1 base, V lost 3 bases, and 3 bases had no gene match. Germline-derived CDR1 and CDR2 are LGHNT and FRNRAP. The CDR3 reads CASGLGTGLQETQYF. In DNA form, the CDR3 reads TGTGCTAGTGGTTTAGGGACAGGGCTCCAAGAGACCCAGTACTTC.

This clone occurred a few times. The chain employs TRBV25-1 and TRBJ2-5, with 10 bases aligning to TRBD2. Germline lookup yields CDR1 MGHDK and CDR2 SYGVNS. The junction had 12 bases not matched to a gene; V was cut back by 0 bases and J by 5 bases. The CDR3 is made up of 18 amino acids. This chain's CDR3 is CASSEYSLVAGGSETQYF. The CDR3 DNA sequence: TGTGCCAGCAGTGAATATTCCCTGGTAGCGGGAGGCTCTGAGACCCAGTACTTC.